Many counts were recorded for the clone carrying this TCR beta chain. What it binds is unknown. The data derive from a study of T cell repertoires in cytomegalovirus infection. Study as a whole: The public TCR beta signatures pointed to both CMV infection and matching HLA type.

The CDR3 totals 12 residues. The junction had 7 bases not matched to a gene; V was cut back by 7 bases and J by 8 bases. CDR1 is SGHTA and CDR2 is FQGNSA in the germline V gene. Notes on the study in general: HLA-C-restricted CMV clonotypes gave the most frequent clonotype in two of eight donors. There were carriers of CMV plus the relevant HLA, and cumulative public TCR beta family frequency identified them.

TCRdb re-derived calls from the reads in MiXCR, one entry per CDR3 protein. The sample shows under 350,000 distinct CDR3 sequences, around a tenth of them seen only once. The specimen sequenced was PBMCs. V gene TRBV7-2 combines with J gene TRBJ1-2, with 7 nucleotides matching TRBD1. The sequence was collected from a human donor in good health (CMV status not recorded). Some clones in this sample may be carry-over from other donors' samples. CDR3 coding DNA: TGTGCCAGCATGGCAGGGGGTAGAGGCTACACCTTC. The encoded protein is CASMAGGRGYTF.